This entry concerns a single TCR beta chain. Its target is not known. The CDR3 is made up of 15 amino acids. CDR1 is SGHTA and CDR2 is FQGNSA in the germline V gene. This specimen comes from a study of T cells expressing NK-cell markers. General observations from the study: CD8+ T cells in more than five donors included dominant NKG2C+ clonotypes at about 1.0-8%.

TCRdb re-called the 5' RACE reads, yielding one record per CDR3 amino acid sequence without DNA. Its table lists roughly 180,000 distinct CDR3 sequences. Sequencing was performed on blood T cells: a sorted CD56 or NKG2C T cell subset, CD4+ or CD8+ T cells, or bulk PBMC T cells (not recorded which). The TCR comes from a woman between 18 and 70 years old in good health. This sequence joins TRBV7-2 and TRBJ1-4; TCRdb's D gene call, TRBD1, goes unchecked for lack of DNA. The CDR3 sequence is CASSLEGRGQEKLFF. The full variable domain, in which reference TRBV7-2 and TRBJ1-4 provide the parts outside the CDR3, is GAGVSQSPSNKVTEKGKDVELRCDPISGHTALYWYRQSLGQGLEFLIYFQGNSAPDKSGLPSDRFSAERTGGSVSTLTIQRTQQEDSAVYLCASSLEGRGQEKLFFGSGTQLSVL.